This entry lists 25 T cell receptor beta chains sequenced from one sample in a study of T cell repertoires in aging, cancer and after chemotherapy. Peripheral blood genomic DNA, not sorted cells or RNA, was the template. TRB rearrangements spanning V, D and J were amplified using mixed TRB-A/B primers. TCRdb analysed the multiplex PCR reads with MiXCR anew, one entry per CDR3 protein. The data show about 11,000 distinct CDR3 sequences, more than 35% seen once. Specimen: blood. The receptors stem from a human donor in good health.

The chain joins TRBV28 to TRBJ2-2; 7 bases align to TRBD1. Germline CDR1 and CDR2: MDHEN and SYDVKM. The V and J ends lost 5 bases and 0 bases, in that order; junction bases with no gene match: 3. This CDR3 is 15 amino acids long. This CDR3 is CASSPGTANTGELFF. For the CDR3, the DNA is TGTGCCAGCAGTCCCGGGACAGCGAACACCGGGGAGCTGTTTTTT.

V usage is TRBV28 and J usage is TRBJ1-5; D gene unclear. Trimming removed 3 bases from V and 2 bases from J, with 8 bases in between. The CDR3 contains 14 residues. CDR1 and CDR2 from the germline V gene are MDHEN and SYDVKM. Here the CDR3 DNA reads TGTGCCAGCAGTTTGGGTGGTGGCAATCAGCCCCAGCATTTT. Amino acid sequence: CASSLGGGNQPQHF.

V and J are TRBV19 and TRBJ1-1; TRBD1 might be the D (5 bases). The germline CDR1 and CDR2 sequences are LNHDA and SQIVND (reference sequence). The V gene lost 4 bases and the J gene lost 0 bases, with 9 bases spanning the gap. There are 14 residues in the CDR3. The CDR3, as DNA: TGTGCCAGTAGTAGGGACGACATGAACACTGAAGCTTTCTTT. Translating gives CASSRDDMNTEAFF.

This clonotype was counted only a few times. DNA for the CDR3: TGCAGCGTTGAATGGTGGGACAGGGACAGTAATGGCTACGAGCAGTACTTC. Encoded protein: CSVEWWDRDSNGYEQYF. The gene calls are TRBV29-1 and TRBJ2-7; TRBD1 matches at 9 bases. The germline CDR1 and CDR2 sequences are SQVTM and ANQGSEA. The V segment lost 2 bases and the J segment 3 bases; nucleotides outside the gene matches: 14. The CDR3 length is 17 residues.

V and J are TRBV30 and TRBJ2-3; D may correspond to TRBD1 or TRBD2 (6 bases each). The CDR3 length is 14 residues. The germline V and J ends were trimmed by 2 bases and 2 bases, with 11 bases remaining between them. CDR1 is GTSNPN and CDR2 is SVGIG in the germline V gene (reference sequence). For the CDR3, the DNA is TGTGCCTGGAGTAGGGGGGACGACACAGATACGCAGTATTTT. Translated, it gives CAWSRGDDTDTQYF.

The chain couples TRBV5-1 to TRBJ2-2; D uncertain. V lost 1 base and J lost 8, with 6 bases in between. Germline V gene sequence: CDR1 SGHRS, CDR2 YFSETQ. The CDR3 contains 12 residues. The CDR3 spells CASSLPWGELFF. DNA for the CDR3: TGCGCCAGCAGCTTGCCTTGGGGGGAGCTGTTTTTT. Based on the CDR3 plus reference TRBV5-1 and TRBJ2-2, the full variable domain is KAGVTQTPRYLIKTRGQQVTLSCSPISGHRSVSWYQQTPGQGLQFLFEYFSETQRNKGNFPGRFSGRQFSNSRSEMNVSTLELGDSALYLCASSLPWGELFFGEGSRLTVL.

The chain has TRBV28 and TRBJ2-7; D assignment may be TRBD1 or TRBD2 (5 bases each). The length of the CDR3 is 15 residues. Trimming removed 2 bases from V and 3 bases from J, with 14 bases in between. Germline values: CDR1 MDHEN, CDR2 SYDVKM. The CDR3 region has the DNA TGTGCCAGCAGTTTAAGTGGTCGGGGCTACTACGAGCAGTACTTC. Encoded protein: CASSLSGRGYYEQYF.

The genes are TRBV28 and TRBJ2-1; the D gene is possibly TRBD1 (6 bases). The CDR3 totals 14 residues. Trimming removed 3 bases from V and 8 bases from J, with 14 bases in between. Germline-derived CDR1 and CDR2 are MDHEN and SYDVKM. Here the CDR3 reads CASSLPTGRHEQFF. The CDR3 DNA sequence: TGTGCCAGCAGTTTGCCGACAGGACGCCATGAGCAGTTCTTC. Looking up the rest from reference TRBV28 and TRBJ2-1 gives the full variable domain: DVKVTQSSRYLVKRTGEKVFLECVQDMDHENMFWYRQDPGLGLRLIYFSYDVKMKEKGDIPEGYSVSREKKERFSLILESASTNQTSMYLCASSLPTGRHEQFFGPGTRLTVL.

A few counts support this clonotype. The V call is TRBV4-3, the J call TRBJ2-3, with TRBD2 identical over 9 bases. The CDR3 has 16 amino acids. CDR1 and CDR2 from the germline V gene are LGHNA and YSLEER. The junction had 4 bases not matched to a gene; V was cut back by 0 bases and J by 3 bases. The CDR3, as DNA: TGCGCCAGCAGCCAAGATTTAGCGGGAGTTACAGATACGCAGTATTTT. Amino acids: CASSQDLAGVTDTQYF.

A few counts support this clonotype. The CDR3 reads CSARDREDQPQHF. In DNA, the CDR3 is TGCAGTGCTCGGGACAGGGAAGATCAGCCCCAGCATTTT. The chain uses TRBV20-1 and TRBJ1-5; 9 bases fit TRBD1. This CDR3 is 13 amino acids long. Germline V gene sequence: CDR1 DFQATT, CDR2 SNEGSKA (reference sequence). Unmatched junction bases numbered 4, after V lost 5 bases and J lost 5 bases.

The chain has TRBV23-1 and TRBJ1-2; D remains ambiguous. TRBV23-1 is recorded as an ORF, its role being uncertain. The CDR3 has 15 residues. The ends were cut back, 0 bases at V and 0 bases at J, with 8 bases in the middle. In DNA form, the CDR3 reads TGCGCCAGCAGTCAATCCCTGGAAGCTAACTATGGCTACACCTTC. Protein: CASSQSLEANYGYTF.

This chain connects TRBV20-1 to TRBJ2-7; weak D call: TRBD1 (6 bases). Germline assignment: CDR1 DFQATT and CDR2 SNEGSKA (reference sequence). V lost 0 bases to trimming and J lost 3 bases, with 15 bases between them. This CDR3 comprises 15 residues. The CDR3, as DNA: TGCAGTGCTAGAGAGAGGACAGAAACCTTCTACGAGCAGTACTTC. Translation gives CSARERTETFYEQYF.

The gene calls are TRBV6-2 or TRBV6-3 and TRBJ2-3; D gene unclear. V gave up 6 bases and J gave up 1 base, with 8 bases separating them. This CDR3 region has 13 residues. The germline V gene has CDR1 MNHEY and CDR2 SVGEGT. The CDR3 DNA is TGTGCCAGCAGGCAGACCGGCACAGATACGCAGTATTTT. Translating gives CASRQTGTDTQYF.

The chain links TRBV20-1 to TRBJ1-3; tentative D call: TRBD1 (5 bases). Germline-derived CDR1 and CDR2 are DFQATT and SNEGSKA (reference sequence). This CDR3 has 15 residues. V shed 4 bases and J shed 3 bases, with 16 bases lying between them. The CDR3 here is CSATDYRTIGNTIYF. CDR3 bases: TGCAGTGCTACCGATTATAGGACAATTGGAAACACCATATATTTT.

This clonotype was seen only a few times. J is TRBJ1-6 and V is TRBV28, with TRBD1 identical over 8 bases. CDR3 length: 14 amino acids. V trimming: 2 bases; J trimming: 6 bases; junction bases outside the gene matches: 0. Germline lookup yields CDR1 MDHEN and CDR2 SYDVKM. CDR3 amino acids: CASSLGQGNSPLHF. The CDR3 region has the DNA TGTGCCAGCAGTTTAGGACAGGGTAATTCACCCCTCCACTTT.

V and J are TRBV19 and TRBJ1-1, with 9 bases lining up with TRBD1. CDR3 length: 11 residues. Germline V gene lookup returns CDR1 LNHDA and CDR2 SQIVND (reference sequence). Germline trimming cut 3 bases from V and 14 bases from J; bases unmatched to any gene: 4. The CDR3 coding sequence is TGTGCCAGTAGTATGGGGACAGGGACCTTCTTT. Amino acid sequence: CASSMGTGTFF.

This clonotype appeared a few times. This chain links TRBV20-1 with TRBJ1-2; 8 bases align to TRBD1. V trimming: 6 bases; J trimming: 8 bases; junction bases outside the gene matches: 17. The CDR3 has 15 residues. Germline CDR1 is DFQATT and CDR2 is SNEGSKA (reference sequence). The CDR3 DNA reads TGCAGTGCCTCGGTACTACATGGACAGGGAGGCGGCTACACCTTC. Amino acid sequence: CSASVLHGQGGGYTF.

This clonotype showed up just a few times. Here the CDR3 DNA reads TGTGCCAGCACCCACTCCGACAGGGATAATTCACCCCTCCACTTT. The encoded protein is CASTHSDRDNSPLHF. The V call is TRBV12-3 or TRBV12-4, the J call TRBJ1-6; 7 bases are a match to TRBD1. This CDR3 is built from 15 residues. V was pared by 7 bases and J by 5 bases, with 8 bases of the junction left unmatched.

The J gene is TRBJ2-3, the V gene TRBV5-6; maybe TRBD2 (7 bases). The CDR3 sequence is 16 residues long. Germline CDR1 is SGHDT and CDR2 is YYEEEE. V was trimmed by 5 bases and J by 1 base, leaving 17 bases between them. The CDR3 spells CASSFSRGLGTDTQYF. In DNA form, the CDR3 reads TGTGCCAGCAGTTTCTCGCGGGGGCTGGGCACAGATACGCAGTATTTT.

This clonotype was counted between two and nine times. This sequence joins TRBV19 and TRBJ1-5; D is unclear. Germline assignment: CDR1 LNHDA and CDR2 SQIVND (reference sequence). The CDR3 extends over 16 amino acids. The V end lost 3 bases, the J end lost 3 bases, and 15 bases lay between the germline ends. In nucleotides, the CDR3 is TGTGCCAGTAGTATCCTCGGTAGGCAGAACAATCAGCCCCAGCATTTT. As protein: CASSILGRQNNQPQHF.

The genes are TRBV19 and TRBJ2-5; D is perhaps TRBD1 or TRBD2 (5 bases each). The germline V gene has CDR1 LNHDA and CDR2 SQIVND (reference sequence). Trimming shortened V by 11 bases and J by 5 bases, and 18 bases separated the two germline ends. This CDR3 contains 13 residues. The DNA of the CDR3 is TGTGCCTGGAGTGAGTCCAGGGACGAGACCCAGTACTTC. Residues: CAWSESRDETQYF. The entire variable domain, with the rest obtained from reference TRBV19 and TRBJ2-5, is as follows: DGGITQSPKYLFRKEGQNVTLSCEQNLNHDAMYWYRQDPGQGLRLIYYSQIVNDFQKGDIAEGYSVSREKKESFPLTVTSAQKNPTAFYLCAWSESRDETQYFGPGTRLLVL.

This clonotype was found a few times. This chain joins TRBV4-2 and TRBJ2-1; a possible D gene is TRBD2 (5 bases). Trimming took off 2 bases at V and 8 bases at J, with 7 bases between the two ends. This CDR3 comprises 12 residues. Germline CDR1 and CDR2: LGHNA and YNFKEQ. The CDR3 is CASSQLAHEQFF. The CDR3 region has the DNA TGTGCCAGCAGCCAACTAGCACATGAGCAGTTCTTC.

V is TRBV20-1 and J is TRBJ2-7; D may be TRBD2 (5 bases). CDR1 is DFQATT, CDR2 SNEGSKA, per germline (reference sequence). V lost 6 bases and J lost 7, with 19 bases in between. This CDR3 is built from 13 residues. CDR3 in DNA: TGCAGTGCCCCGCGGGTCAGCCCCGGGGAGCAGTACTTC. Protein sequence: CSAPRVSPGEQYF.

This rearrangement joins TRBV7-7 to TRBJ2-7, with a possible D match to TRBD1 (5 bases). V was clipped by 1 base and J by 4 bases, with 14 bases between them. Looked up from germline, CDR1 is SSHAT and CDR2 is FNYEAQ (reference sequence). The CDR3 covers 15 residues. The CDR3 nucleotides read TGTGCCAGCAGCTTAGTGCAGGGAAACTCGTACGAGCAGTACTTC. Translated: CASSLVQGNSYEQYF.

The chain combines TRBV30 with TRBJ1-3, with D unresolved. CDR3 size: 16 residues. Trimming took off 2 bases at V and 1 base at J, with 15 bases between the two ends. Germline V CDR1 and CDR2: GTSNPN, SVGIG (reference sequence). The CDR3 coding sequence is TGTGCCTGGAGTACGAGTGGACGGGGTTCTGGAAACACCATATATTTT. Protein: CAWSTSGRGSGNTIYF.